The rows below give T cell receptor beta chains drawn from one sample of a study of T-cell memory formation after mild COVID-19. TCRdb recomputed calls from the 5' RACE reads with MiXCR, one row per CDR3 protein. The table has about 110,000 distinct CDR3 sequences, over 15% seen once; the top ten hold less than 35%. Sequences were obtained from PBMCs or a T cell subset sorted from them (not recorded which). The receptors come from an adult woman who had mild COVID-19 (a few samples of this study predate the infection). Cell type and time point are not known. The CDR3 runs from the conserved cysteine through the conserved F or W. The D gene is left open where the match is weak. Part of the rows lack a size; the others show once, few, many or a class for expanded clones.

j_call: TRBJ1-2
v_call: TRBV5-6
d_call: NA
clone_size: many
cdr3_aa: CASSQEGRGYGYTF
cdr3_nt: TGTGCCAGCAGCCAGGAGGGCAGGGGCTATGGCTACACCTTC

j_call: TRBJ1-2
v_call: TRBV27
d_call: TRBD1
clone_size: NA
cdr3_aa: CASSWDRGVYGYTF
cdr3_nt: TGTGCCAGCAGCTGGGACAGGGGGGTCTATGGCTACACCTTC

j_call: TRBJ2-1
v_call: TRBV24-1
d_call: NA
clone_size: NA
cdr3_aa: CATSDLPAGNEQFF
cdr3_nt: TGTGCCACCAGTGATTTGCCGGCAGGCAATGAGCAGTTCTTC

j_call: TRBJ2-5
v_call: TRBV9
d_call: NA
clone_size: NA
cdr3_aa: CASSFAGNLETQYF
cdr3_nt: TGTGCCAGCAGCTTCGCAGGGAACCTAGAGACCCAGTACTTC

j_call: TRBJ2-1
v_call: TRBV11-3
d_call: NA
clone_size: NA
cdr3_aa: CASSLLWTPAPLREQFF
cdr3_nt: TGTGCCAGCAGCTTACTATGGACTCCGGCCCCCCTCAGAGAGCAGTTCTTC

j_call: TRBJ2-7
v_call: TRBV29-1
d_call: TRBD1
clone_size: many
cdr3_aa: CSVEDRSGGSYEQYF
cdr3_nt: TGCAGCGTTGAAGATCGGTCAGGGGGCTCCTACGAGCAGTACTTC

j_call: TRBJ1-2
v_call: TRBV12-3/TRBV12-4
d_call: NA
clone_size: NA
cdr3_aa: CASSLLEGRDDGYTF
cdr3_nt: TGTGCCAGCAGCCTCTTGGAAGGCCGGGACGATGGCTACACCTTC

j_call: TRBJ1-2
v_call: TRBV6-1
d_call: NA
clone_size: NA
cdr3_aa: CASSLPGQNYGYTF
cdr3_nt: TGTGCCAGCAGCCTCCCTGGACAGAACTATGGCTACACCTTC

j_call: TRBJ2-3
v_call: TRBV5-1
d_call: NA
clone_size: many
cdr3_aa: CATNSGDRPDTQYF
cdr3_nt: TGCGCCACCAACTCAGGGGACCGACCTGATACGCAGTATTTT

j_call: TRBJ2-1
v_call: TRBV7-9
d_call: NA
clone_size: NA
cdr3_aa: CASRLDTGEQFF
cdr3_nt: TGTGCCAGCAGATTAGATACGGGTGAGCAGTTCTTC

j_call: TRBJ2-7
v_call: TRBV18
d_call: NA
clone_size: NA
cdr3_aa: CASSPSGSSYEQYF
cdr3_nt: TGTGCCAGCTCACCGTCTGGTTCCTCCTACGAGCAGTACTTC

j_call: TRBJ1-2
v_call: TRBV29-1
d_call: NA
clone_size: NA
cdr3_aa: CSVEDHRDTGAVSGYTF
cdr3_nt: TGCAGCGTTGAAGATCATAGGGATACGGGGGCAGTGTCTGGCTACACCTTC

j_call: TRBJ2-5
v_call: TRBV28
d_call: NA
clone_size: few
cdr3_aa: CASSLPDLGEETQYF
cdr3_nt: TGTGCCAGCAGTCTCCCCGATCTAGGCGAAGAGACCCAGTACTTC